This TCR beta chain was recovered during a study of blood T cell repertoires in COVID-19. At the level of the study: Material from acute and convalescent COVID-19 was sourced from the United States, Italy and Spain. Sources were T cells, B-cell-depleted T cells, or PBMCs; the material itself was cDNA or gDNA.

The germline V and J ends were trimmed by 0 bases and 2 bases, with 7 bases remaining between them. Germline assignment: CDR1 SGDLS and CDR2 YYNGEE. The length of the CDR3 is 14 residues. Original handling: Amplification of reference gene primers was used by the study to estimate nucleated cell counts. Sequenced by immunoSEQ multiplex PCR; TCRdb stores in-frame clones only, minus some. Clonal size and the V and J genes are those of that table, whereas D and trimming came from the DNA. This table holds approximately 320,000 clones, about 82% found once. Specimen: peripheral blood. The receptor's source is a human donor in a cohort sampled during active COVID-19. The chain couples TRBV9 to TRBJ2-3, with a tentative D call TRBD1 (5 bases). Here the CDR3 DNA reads TGTGCCAGCAGCGTAGACAGGCCCACAGATACGCAGTATTTT. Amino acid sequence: CASSVDRPTDTQYF.